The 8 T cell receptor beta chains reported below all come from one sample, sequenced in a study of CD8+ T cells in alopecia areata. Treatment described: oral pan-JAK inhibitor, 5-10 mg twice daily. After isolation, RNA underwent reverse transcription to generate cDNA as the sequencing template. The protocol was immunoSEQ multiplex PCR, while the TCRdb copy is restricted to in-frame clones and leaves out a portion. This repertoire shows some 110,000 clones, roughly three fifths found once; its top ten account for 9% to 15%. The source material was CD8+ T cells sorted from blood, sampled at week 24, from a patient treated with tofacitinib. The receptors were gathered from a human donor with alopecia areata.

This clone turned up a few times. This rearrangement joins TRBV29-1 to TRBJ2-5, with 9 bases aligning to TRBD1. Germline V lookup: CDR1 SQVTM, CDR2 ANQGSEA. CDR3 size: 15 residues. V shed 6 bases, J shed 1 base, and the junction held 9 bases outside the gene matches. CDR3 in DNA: TGCAGCGTGGGTTCGGACAGGGGAAGCCAAGAGACCCAGTACTTC. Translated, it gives CSVGSDRGSQETQYF.

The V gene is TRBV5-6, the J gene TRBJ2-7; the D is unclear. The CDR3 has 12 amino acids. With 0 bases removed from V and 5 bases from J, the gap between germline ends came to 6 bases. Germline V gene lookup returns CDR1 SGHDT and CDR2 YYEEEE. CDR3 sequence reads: CASSLVPHEQYF. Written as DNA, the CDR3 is TGTGCCAGCAGCTTGGTACCCCACGAGCAGTACTTC.

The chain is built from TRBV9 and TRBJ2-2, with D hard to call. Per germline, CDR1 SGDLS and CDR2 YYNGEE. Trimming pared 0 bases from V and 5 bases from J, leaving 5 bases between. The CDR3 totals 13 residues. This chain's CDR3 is CASSVGVTGELFF. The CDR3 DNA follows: TGTGCCAGCAGCGTAGGGGTTACCGGGGAGCTGTTTTTT.

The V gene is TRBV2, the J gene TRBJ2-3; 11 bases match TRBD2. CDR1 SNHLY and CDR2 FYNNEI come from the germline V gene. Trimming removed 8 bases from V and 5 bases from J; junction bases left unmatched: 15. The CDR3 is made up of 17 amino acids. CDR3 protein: CASPQRLAGGIRDTQYF. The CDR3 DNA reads TGTGCCAGCCCTCAACGGCTAGCGGGGGGTATCCGAGATACGCAGTATTTT.

The CDR3 loop is CATLSLGQTSTDTQYF. The CDR3, as DNA: TGTGCCACCTTAAGCCTGGGACAAACTAGCACAGATACGCAGTATTTT. The chain has TRBV2 and TRBJ2-3; TRBD1 is a possible D gene (6 bases). The V end was cut by 10 bases, the J end by 0 bases, with 20 bases between. The germline CDR1 and CDR2 sequences are SNHLY and FYNNEI. The CDR3 is made up of 16 amino acids. The variable domain in full, with the rest retrieved from reference TRBV2 and TRBJ2-3, is EPEVTQTPSHQVTQMGQEVILRCVPISNHLYFYWYRQILGQKVEFLVSFYNNEISEKSEIFDDQFSVERPDGSNFTLKIRSTKLEDSAMYFCATLSLGQTSTDTQYFGPGTRLTVL.

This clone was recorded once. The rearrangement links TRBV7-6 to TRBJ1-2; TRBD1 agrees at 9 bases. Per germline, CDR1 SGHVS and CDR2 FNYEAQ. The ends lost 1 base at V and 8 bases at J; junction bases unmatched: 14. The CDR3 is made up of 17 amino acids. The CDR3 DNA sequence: TGTGCCAGCAGCTTAGTGGTTTCCCGGGACAGGGTTTTAGGCTACACCTTC. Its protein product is CASSLVVSRDRVLGYTF.

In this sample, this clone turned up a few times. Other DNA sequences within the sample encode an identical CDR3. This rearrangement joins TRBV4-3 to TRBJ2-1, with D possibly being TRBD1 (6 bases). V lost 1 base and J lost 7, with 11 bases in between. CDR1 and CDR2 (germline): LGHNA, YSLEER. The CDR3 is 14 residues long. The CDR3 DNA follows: TGCGCCAGCAGCCAAGTGGGGGCAGGGAATGAGCAGTTCTTC. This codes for CASSQVGAGNEQFF.

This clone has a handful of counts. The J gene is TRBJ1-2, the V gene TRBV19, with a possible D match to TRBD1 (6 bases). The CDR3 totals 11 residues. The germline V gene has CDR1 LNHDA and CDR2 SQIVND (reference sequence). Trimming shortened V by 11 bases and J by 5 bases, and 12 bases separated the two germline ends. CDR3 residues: CASLGGYGYTF. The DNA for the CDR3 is TGTGCCTCCCTAGGGGGGTATGGCTACACCTTC.